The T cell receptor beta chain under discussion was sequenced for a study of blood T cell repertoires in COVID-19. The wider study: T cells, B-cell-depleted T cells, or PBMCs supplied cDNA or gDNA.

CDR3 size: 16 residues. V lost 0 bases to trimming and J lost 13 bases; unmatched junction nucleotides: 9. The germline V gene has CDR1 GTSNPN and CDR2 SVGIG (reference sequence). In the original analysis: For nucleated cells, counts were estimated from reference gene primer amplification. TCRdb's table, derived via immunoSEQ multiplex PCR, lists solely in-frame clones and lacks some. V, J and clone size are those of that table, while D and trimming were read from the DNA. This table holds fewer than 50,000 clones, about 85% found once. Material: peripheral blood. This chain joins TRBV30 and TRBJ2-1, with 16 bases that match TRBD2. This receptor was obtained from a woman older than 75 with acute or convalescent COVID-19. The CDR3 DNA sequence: TGTGCCTGGAGTGTGGAGGGACTAGCGGGAGGGCCCCTCCAGTTCTTC. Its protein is CAWSVEGLAGGPLQFF.